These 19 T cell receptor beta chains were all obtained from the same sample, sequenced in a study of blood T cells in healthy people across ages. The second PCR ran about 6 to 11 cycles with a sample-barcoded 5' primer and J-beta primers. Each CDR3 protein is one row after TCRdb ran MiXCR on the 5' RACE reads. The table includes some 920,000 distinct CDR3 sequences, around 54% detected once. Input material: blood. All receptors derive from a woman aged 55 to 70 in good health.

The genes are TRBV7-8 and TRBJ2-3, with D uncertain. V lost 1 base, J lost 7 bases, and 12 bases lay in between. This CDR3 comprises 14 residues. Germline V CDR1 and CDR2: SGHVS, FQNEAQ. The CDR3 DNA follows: TGTGCCAGCAGCTTAGGGAAGTTTGGCAATACGCAGTATTTT. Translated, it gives CASSLGKFGNTQYF. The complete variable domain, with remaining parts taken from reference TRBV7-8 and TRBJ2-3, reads GAGVSQSPRYKVAKRGQDVALRCDPISGHVSLFWYQQALGQGPEFLTYFQNEAQLDKSGLPSDRFFAERPEGSVSTLKIQRTQQEDSAVYLCASSLGKFGNTQYFGPGTRLTVL.

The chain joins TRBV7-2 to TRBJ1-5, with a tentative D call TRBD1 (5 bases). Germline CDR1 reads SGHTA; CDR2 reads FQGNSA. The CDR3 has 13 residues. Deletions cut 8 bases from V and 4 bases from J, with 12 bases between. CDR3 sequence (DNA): TGTGCCAGCGGTGGCAGGGAGAATCAGCCCCAGCATTTT. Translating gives CASGGRENQPQHF.

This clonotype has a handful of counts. The chain's CDR3 is CASTPARGSNEQYF. CDR3 coding DNA: TGTGCCAGCACCCCGGCCAGGGGGTCCAACGAGCAGTACTTC. This chain uses TRBV6-5 with TRBJ2-7; 7 nucleotides agree with TRBD1. This CDR3 contains 14 residues. Germline V gene lookup returns CDR1 MNHEY and CDR2 SVGAGI. The V gene end was trimmed by 7 bases and the J gene end by 5 bases; junction bases not matched to a gene: 11.

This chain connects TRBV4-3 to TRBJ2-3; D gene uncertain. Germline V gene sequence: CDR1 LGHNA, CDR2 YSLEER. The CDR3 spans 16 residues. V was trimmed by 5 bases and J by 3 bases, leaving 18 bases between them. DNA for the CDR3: TGCGCCAGCAGCACCGATTACCGGGTGGGTACAGATACGCAGTATTTT. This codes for CASSTDYRVGTDTQYF.

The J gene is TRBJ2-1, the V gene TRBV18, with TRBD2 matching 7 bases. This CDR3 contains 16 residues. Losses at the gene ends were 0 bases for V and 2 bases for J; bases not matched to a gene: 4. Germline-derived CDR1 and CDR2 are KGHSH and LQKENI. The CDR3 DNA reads TGTGCCAGCTCACCACCGGCGGGAGTGCCCTACAATGAGCAGTTCTTC. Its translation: CASSPPAGVPYNEQFF.

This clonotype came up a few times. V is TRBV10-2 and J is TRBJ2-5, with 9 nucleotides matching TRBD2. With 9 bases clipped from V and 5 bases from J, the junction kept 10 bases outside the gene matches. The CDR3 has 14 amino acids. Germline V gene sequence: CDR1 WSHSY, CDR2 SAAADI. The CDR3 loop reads CASTFSGRMETQYF. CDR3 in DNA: TGCGCCAGTACCTTTAGCGGGAGAATGGAGACCCAGTACTTC.

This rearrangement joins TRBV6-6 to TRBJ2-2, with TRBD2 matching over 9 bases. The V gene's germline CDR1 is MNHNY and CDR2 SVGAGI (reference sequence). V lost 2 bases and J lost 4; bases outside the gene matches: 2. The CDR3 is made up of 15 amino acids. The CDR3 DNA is TGTGCCAGCAGTTACGCGGGAGGGCCCACCGGGGAGCTGTTTTTT. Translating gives CASSYAGGPTGELFF.

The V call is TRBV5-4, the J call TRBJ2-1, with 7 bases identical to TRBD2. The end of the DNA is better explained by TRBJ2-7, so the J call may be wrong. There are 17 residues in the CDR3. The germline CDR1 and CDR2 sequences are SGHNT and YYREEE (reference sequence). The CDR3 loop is CASSLDQGLTSYNEQYF. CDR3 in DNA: TGTGCCAGCAGCTTGGATCAGGGACTAACATCCTACAATGAGCAGTACTTC.

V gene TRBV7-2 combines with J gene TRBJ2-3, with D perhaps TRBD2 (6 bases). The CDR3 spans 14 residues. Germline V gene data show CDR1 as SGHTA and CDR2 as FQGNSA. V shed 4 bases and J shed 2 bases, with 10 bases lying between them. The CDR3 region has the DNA TGTGCCAGCAGCTCTTTAGCGGCCACAGATACGCAGTATTTT. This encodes CASSSLAATDTQYF.

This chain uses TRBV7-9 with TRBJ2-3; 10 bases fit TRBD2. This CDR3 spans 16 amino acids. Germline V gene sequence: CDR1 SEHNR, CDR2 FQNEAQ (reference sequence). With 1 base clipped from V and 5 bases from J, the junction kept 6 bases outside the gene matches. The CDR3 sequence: CASSLGIRTSGDTQYF. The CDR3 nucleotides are TGTGCCAGCAGCTTAGGAATCCGGACTAGCGGAGATACGCAGTATTTT.

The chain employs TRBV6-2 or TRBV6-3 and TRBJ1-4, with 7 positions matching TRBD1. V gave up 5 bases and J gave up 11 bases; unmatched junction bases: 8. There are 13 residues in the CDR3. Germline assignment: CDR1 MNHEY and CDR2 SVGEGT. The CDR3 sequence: CASSPTGERKLFF. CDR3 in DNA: TGTGCCAGCAGTCCAACAGGGGAACGGAAACTGTTTTTT.

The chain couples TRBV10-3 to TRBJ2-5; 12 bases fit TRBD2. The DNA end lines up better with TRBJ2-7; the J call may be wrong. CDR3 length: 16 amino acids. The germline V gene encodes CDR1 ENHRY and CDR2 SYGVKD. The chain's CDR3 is CAISEGTSGGTYEQYF. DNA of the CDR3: TGTGCCATCAGTGAGGGAACTAGCGGGGGGACCTACGAGCAGTACTTC.

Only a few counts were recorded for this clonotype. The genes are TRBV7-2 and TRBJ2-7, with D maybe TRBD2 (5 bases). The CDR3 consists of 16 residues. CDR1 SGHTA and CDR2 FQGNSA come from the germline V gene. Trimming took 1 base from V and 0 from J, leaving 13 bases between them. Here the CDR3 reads CASSLVGSGISYEQYF. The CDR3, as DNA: TGTGCCAGCAGCTTAGTTGGTTCCGGGATCTCCTACGAGCAGTACTTC.

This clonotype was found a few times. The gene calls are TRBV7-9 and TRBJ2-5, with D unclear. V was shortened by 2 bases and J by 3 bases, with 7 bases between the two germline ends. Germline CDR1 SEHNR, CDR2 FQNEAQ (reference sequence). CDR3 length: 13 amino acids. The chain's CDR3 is CASSLPSEETQYF. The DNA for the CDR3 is TGTGCCAGCAGCTTACCTTCAGAAGAGACCCAGTACTTC.

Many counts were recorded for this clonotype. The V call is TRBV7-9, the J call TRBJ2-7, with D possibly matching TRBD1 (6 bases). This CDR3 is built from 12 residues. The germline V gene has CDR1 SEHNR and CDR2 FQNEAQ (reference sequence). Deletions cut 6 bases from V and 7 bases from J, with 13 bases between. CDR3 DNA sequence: TGTGCCAGCAGTCTAACAGGGTTAGAGCAGTACTTC. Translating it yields CASSLTGLEQYF. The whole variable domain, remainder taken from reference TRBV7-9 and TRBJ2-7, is DTGVSQNPRHKITKRGQNVTFRCDPISEHNRLYWYRQTLGQGPEFLTYFQNEAQLEKSRLLSDRFSAERPKGSFSTLEIQRTEQGDSAMYLCASSLTGLEQYFGPGTRLTVT.

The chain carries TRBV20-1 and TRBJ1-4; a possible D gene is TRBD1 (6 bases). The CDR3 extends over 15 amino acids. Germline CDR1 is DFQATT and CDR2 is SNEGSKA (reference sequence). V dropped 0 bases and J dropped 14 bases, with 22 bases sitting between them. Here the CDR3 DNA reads TGCAGTGCTAGAGATAGCCCCGGCCCAGGGGCCCGGCTGTTTTTT. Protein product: CSARDSPGPGARLFF.

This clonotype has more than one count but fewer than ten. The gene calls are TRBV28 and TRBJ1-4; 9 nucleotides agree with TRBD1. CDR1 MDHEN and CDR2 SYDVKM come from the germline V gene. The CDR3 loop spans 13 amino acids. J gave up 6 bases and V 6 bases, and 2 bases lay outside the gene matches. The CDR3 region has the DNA TGTGCCAGCAGCGGGACAGGGCATGAAAAACTGTTTTTT. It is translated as CASSGTGHEKLFF.

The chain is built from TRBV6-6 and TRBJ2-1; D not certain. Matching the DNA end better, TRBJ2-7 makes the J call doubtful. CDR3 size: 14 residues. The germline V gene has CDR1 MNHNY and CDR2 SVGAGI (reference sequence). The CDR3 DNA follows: TGTGCCAGCAGTACGATAGGTACCCACAATGAGCAGTACTTC. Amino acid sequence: CASSTIGTHNEQYF.

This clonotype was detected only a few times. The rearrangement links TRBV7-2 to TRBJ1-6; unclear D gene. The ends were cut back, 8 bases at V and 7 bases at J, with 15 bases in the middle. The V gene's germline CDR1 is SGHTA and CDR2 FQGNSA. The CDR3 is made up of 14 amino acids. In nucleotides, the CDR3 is TGTGCCAGCCCCCGTGGTCGAGGAAATTCACCCCTCCACTTT. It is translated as CASPRGRGNSPLHF.